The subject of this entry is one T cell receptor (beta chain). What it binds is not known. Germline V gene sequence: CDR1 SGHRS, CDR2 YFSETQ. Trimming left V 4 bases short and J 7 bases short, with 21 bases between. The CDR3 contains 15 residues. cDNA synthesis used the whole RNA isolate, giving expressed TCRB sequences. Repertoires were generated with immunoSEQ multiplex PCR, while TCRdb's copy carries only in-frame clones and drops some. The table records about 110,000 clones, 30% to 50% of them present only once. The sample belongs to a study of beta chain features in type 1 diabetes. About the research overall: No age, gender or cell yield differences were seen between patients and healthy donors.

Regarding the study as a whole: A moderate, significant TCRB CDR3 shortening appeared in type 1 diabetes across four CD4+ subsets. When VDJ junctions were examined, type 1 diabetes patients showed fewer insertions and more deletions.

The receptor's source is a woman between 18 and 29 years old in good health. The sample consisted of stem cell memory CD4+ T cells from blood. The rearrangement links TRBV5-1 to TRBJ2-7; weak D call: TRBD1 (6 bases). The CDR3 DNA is TGCGCCAGCAGCCTAACAGGGTGGGACCCAGGGGAGCAGTACTTC. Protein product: CASSLTGWDPGEQYF.